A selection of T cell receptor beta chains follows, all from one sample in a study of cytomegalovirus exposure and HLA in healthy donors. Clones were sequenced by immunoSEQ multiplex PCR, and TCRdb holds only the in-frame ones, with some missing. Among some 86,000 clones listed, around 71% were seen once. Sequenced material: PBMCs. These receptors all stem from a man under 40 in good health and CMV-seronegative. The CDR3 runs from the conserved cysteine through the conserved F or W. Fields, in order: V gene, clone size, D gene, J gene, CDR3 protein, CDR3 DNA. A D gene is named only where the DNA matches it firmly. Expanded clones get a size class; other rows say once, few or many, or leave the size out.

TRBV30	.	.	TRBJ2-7	CAWSVPPTEAYEQYF	TGTGCCTGGAGTGTTCCCCCGACTGAAGCCTACGAGCAGTACTTC
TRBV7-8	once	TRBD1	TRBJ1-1	CASRPYRDRAGTEAFF	TGTGCCAGCAGACCTTACCGGGACAGGGCGGGCACTGAAGCTTTCTTT
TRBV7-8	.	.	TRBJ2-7	CASSFASPSYEQYF	TGTGCCAGCAGCTTTGCTAGCCCATCCTACGAGCAGTACTTC
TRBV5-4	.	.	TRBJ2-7	CASSFGGAVEVEQYF	TGTGCCAGCAGCTTTGGGGGCGCCGTTGAAGTCGAGCAGTACTTC
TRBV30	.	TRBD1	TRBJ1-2	CAWSDQPGQGVTF	TGTGCCTGGAGTGACCAACCGGGACAGGGAGTAACCTTC
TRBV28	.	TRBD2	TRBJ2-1	CASSERTSNYNEQFF	TGTGCCAGCAGTGAGCGGACTAGCAACTACAATGAGCAGTTCTTC
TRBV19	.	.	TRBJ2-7	CASSSDGNPYEQYF	TGTGCCAGTAGTTCGGACGGGAACCCCTACGAGCAGTACTTC
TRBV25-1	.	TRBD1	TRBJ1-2	CASSVTGYGYTF	TGTGCCAGCAGTGTGACAGGGTATGGCTACACCTTC
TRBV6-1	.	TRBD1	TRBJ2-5	CASSEVGQGPQETQYF	TGTGCCAGCAGTGAAGTCGGACAGGGTCCCCAAGAGACCCAGTACTTC
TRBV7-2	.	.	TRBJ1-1	CASRVTGSETEAFF	TGTGCCAGCAGAGTTACAGGGTCAGAGACTGAAGCTTTCTTT
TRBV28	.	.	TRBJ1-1	CASSTAGQKKSSEAFF	TGTGCCAGCAGTACCGCTGGTCAAAAGAAGAGTAGTGAAGCTTTCTTT
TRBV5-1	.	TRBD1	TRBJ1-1	CASSAGTVTEAFF	TGCGCCAGCAGCGCGGGGACAGTTACTGAAGCTTTCTTT
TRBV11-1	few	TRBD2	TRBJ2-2	CASSLYSGGNTGELFF	TGTGCCAGCAGCTTATATAGCGGGGGGAACACCGGGGAGCTGTTTTTT
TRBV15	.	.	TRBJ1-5	CATRANTGYGQPQHF	TGTGCCACCAGAGCCAATACAGGGTACGGTCAGCCCCAGCATTTT
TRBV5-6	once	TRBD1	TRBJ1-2	CASSLADRAGYGYTF	TGTGCCAGCAGCTTGGCCGACAGGGCAGGCTATGGCTACACCTTC
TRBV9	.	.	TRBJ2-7	CASSVVASSYEQYF	TGTGCCAGCAGCGTAGTGGCCAGCTCCTACGAGCAGTACTTC
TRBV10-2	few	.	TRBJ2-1	CASRLLSGTPHNEQFF	TGCGCCAGCAGACTACTATCCGGGACTCCCCACAATGAGCAGTTCTTC
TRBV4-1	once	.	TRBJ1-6	CASSQSGTTLVF	TGCGCCAGCAGCCAATCCGGGACAACGCTTGTCTTT
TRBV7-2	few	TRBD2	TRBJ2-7	CASSESGGARYEQYF	TGTGCCAGCAGCGAAAGCGGGGGGGCCCGATACGAGCAGTACTTC
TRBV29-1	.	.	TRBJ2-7	CSVAWAFSYEQYF	TGCAGCGTTGCCTGGGCCTTCTCCTACGAGCAGTACTTC
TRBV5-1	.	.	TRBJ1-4	CASSPAGGLNEKLFF	TGCGCCAGCAGCCCCGCGGGGGGGCTTAATGAAAAACTGTTTTTT
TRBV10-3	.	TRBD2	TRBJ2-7	CAISSIAGSYEQYF	TGTGCCATCAGTTCCATAGCGGGATCCTACGAGCAGTACTTC
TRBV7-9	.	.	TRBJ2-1	CASSQAYGRNEQFF	TGTGCCAGCAGCCAGGCCTACGGTAGGAATGAGCAGTTCTTC
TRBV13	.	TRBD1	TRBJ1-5	CASSQGQADLSNQPQHF	TGTGCCAGCAGCCAAGGACAGGCTGACTTAAGCAATCAGCCCCAGCATTTT
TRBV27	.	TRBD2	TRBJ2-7	CASSRAGLSHEQYF	TGTGCCAGCAGTAGAGCGGGACTGAGCCACGAGCAGTACTTC
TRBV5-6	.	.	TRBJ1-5	CASSLGTGMRQPQHF	TGTGCCAGCAGCTTGGGAACAGGGATGAGGCAGCCCCAGCATTTT
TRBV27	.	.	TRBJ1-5	CASSLTGLGNQPQHF	TGTGCCAGCAGTTTAACGGGGTTAGGGAATCAGCCCCAGCATTTT
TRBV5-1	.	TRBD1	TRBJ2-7	CASSFPRTGVDEQYF	TGCGCCAGCAGCTTTCCCCGGACAGGGGTGGACGAGCAGTACTTC
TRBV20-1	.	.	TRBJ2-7	CSAHLNYEQYF	TGCAGTGCCCACTTGAACTACGAGCAGTACTTC
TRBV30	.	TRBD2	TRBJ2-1	CAWSDGLAGNEQFF	TGTGCCTGGAGTGATGGACTAGCGGGCAATGAGCAGTTCTTC
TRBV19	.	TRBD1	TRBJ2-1	CASSISPTGYNEQFF	TGTGCCAGTAGTATTTCTCCGACAGGGTACAATGAGCAGTTCTTC
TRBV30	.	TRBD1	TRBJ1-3	CAWSTGGAGNTIYF	TGTGCCTGGAGTACAGGGGGCGCGGGAAACACCATATATTTT
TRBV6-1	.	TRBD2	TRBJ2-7	CASSQTVGGVYEQYF	TGTGCCAGCAGTCAGACCGTGGGAGGGGTATACGAGCAGTACTTC
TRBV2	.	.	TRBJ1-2	CASRVLSHYGYTF	TGTGCCAGCAGAGTACTGTCCCACTATGGCTACACCTTC
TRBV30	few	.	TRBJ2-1	CAWSVYVYEQFF	TGTGCCTGGAGTGTCTATGTTTACGAGCAGTTCTTC
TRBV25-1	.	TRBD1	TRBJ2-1	CASSHRGRRVDEQFF	TGTGCCAGCAGCCACAGGGGGCGCAGGGTCGATGAGCAGTTCTTC
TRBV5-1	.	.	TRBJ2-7	CASSDNGEPYEQYF	TGCGCCAGCAGCGACAACGGGGAGCCCTACGAGCAGTACTTC
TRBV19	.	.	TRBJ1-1	CASGGPEAFF	TGTGCCAGCGGGGGGCCTGAAGCTTTCTTT